These 27 T cell receptor beta chains were sequenced from one sample in a study of T cell changes during pregnancy in multiple sclerosis. TCRdb's copy holds only in-frame clones and misses some; the assay was immunoSEQ multiplex PCR. The sample has some 94,000 clones, 75% to 95% seen once; the top ten hold roughly 2%. The sample here was peripheral blood, taken in the first trimester of pregnancy. Receptor source: a female donor in good health, enrolled as a control in a pregnancy study.

This clone was seen once. The rearrangement uses TRBV7-2 and TRBJ2-5, with 8 bases lining up with TRBD1. V dropped 5 bases and J dropped 5; count of bases not matched to a gene: 4. The CDR3 is 13 residues long. Germline V gives CDR1 SGHTA, CDR2 FQGNSA. Here the CDR3 reads CASSPRGRETQYF. The CDR3 nucleotides read TGTGCCAGCAGCCCCAGGGGGCGGGAGACCCAGTACTTC.

The V gene is TRBV5-1, the J gene TRBJ1-4; TRBD1 agrees at 7 bases. CDR1 and CDR2 from the germline V gene are SGHRS and YFSETQ. V lost 0 bases, J lost 6 bases, and 5 bases stayed unmatched. The CDR3 contains 15 residues. The CDR3 protein is CASSLEGQSYEKLFF. Written as DNA, the CDR3 is TGCGCCAGCAGCTTGGAGGGACAGAGTTATGAAAAACTGTTTTTT.

This chain links TRBV28 with TRBJ1-3, with D unresolved. Looked up from germline, CDR1 is MDHEN and CDR2 is SYDVKM. Between the trimmed V and J ends, which lost 5 bases and 0 bases, there was a span of 14 bases. The CDR3 consists of 16 residues. The CDR3 coding sequence is TGTGCCAGCAGTCCAACCGGGGTACTCTCTGGAAACACCATATATTTT. Its translation: CASSPTGVLSGNTIYF.

The rearrangement links TRBV27 to TRBJ2-1; D is perhaps TRBD2 (5 bases). Per germline, CDR1 MNHEY and CDR2 SMNVEV (reference sequence). The CDR3 totals 16 residues. The V gene lost 4 bases and the J gene lost 4 bases, with 17 bases spanning the gap. This CDR3 reads CASSSTTESGYNEQFF. The CDR3 DNA reads TGTGCCAGCAGTTCCACTACAGAGTCGGGGTACAATGAGCAGTTCTTC.

This clone came up once. This chain connects TRBV5-1 to TRBJ1-1, with TRBD1 as a possible D gene (6 bases). In germline, CDR1 is SGHRS, CDR2 YFSETQ. V shed 8 bases and J shed 3 bases, with 17 bases lying between them. The CDR3 loop spans 14 amino acids. The DNA for the CDR3 is TGCGCCAGACCACAGGGACCTGTTGACACTGAAGCTTTCTTT. It yields the protein CARPQGPVDTEAFF.

This rearrangement joins TRBV30 to TRBJ1-5; D remains unclear. Between the trimmed V and J ends, which lost 4 bases and 2 bases, there was a span of 6 bases. This CDR3 has 12 residues. Germline-derived CDR1 and CDR2 are GTSNPN and SVGIG (reference sequence). The CDR3 bases are TGTGCCTGGACTACGGGCAATCAGCCCCAGCATTTT. Protein product: CAWTTGNQPQHF.

The rearrangement uses TRBV11-3 and TRBJ2-1; no clear D gene. The CDR3 is made up of 14 amino acids. V was pared by 5 bases and J by 1 base, with 9 bases between. Germline V gene lookup returns CDR1 SGHNT and CDR2 YENEEA. The CDR3 region is CASSNYLSYNEQFF. CDR3 DNA sequence: TGTGCCAGCAGCAATTATTTATCCTACAATGAGCAGTTCTTC. The whole variable domain, remainder taken from reference TRBV11-3 and TRBJ2-1, is EAGVVQSPRYKIIEKKQPVAFWCNPISGHNTLYWYLQNLGQGPELLIRYENEEAVDDSQLPKDRFSAERLKGVDSTLKIQPAELGDSAVYLCASSNYLSYNEQFFGPGTRLTVL.

The chain couples TRBV5-1 to TRBJ1-2, with 9 bases fitting TRBD1. The CDR3 is 16 amino acids. With V trimmed by 1 base and J by 6 bases, 10 bases remained unmatched. Germline values: CDR1 SGHRS, CDR2 YFSETQ. CDR3 residues: CASSLTSTGGANGYTF. DNA for the CDR3: TGCGCCAGCAGCTTGACATCTACAGGGGGCGCAAATGGCTACACCTTC.

The chain links TRBV2 to TRBJ1-3, with 7 nucleotides matching TRBD1. This CDR3 has 14 amino acids. The germline V gene has CDR1 SNHLY and CDR2 FYNNEI. V was pared by 5 bases and J by 2 bases, with 3 bases of the junction left unmatched. The CDR3 bases are TGTGCCAGCAGTCCCGACAGGGCTGGAAACACCATATATTTT. Protein product: CASSPDRAGNTIYF.

The chain uses TRBV7-9 and TRBJ1-5, with D tentatively TRBD1 (5 bases). The CDR3 spans 15 residues. The V gene lost 1 base and the J gene lost 1 base, with 8 bases spanning the gap. Germline assignment: CDR1 SEHNR and CDR2 FQNEAQ (reference sequence). DNA of the CDR3: TGTGCCAGCAGCTTAGGGGGCAGGAGCAATCAGCCCCAGCATTTT. Translating gives CASSLGGRSNQPQHF.

The V and J genes are TRBV4-3 and TRBJ2-7; the D gene is possibly TRBD2 (6 bases). V was pared by 1 base and J by 4 bases, with 8 bases between. Germline V gene sequence: CDR1 LGHNA, CDR2 YSLEER. The CDR3 covers 13 residues. CDR3 loop: CASSQVRGYEQYF. DNA of the CDR3: TGCGCCAGCAGCCAAGTTCGGGGGTACGAGCAGTACTTC.

This clone came up once. The chain joins TRBV7-8 to TRBJ1-2; D unclear. This CDR3 is 16 amino acids long. Trimming cost V 5 bases and J 3 bases, with 19 bases left between them. CDR1 and CDR2 (germline): SGHVS, FQNEAQ. CDR3 sequence reads: CASSPPGGYGDYGYTF. The CDR3, as DNA: TGTGCCAGCAGCCCCCCGGGCGGGTATGGCGACTATGGCTACACCTTC.

A few counts support this clone. CDR3 DNA sequence: TGTGCCAGTAGTATAGCACAAGACAGTTCACCCCTCCACTTT. Its protein product is CASSIAQDSSPLHF. This chain links TRBV19 with TRBJ1-6; D is perhaps TRBD1 (5 bases). V lost 1 base to trimming and J lost 9 bases, with 10 bases between them. The CDR3 is 14 amino acids. The germline gives CDR1 LNHDA, CDR2 SQIVND (reference sequence).

This clone has just a few counts. The CDR3 reads CASTNRGRSYGYTF. As DNA, the CDR3 is TGTGCCAGCACCAACAGGGGGCGAAGCTATGGCTACACCTTC. The rearrangement links TRBV6-6 to TRBJ1-2; 9 bases map to TRBD1. The CDR3 spans 14 residues. Germline CDR1 MNHNY, CDR2 SVGAGI (reference sequence). Trimming took 7 bases from V and 4 from J; bases not matched to a gene: 7.

This rearrangement joins TRBV5-1 to TRBJ2-3, with unresolved D. This CDR3 has 11 amino acids. Germline values: CDR1 SGHRS, CDR2 YFSETQ. Deletions cut 7 bases from V and 6 bases from J, with 9 bases between. The chain's CDR3 is CASYVGDTQYF. Here the CDR3 DNA reads TGCGCCAGCTACGTCGGGGATACGCAGTATTTT.

The V call is TRBV18, the J call TRBJ1-4; 7 nucleotides align to TRBD1. Germline lookup yields CDR1 KGHSH and CDR2 LQKENI. The CDR3 runs 14 residues. Unmatched junction bases numbered 6, after V lost 6 bases and J lost 5 bases. CDR3 in DNA: TGTGCCAGCTCCCTGGACAGGAACAATGAAAAACTGTTTTTT. The encoded protein is CASSLDRNNEKLFF.

The chain links TRBV30 to TRBJ2-5; 12 positions agree with TRBD2. Germline-derived CDR1 and CDR2 are GTSNPN and SVGIG (reference sequence). Germline trimming cut 4 bases from V and 5 bases from J; bases unmatched to any gene: 5. The CDR3 is 14 amino acids. CDR3 sequence (DNA): TGTGCCTGGACCCTACTAGCGGGGGGCGAGACCCAGTACTTC. Translation gives CAWTLLAGGETQYF.

This chain joins TRBV18 and TRBJ2-7, with TRBD1 matching 8 bases. V shed 4 bases, J shed 0 bases, and the junction held 8 bases outside the gene matches. CDR3 size: 16 residues. Germline CDR1 and CDR2: KGHSH and LQKENI. The chain's CDR3 is CASSLQSGGLSYEQYF. The CDR3 nucleotides read TGTGCCAGCTCACTCCAATCAGGGGGCCTCTCCTACGAGCAGTACTTC.

This clone was detected only once. CDR3 bases: TGTGCCAGCAAGCATGAGCAGGGGGCCTCCACCGGGGAGCTGTTTTTT. The encoded protein is CASKHEQGASTGELFF. This chain links TRBV28 with TRBJ2-2, with 8 bases identical to TRBD1. CDR3 length equals 16 residues. Germline lookup yields CDR1 MDHEN and CDR2 SYDVKM. Unmatched junction bases numbered 11, after V lost 7 bases and J lost 4 bases.

The V and J genes are TRBV6-5 and TRBJ2-1; D gene unclear. CDR1 MNHEY and CDR2 SVGAGI come from the germline V gene. Between the trimmed V and J ends, which lost 2 bases and 9 bases, there was a span of 11 bases. The CDR3 extends over 13 amino acids. The chain's CDR3 is CASSYSRGSEQFF. The CDR3 region has the DNA TGTGCCAGCAGTTACAGCCGCGGCAGTGAGCAGTTCTTC.

V is TRBV7-2 and J is TRBJ2-5, with 8 bases fitting TRBD2. After removal of 8 bases from V and 9 bases from J, the junction contained 20 bases not matched to a gene. This CDR3 is 16 amino acids long. The V gene's germline CDR1 is SGHTA and CDR2 FQGNSA. Here the CDR3 DNA reads TGTGCCAGCCGATATTCACCGGGACTAGGCCTCGAGGCCCAGTACTTC. Translating it yields CASRYSPGLGLEAQYF.

A single count supports this clone. The chain joins TRBV7-9 to TRBJ2-2, with 8 bases aligning to TRBD1. The CDR3 sequence is 15 residues long. Germline V gene sequence: CDR1 SEHNR, CDR2 FQNEAQ (reference sequence). J gave up 1 base and V 4 bases, and 2 bases lay outside the gene matches. The CDR3 sequence: CASSSGTGNTGELFF. The CDR3 nucleotides are TGTGCCAGCAGCTCCGGGACAGGGAACACCGGGGAGCTGTTTTTT. The variable domain in full, completed from reference TRBV7-9 and TRBJ2-2, reads DTGVSQNPRHKITKRGQNVTFRCDPISEHNRLYWYRQTLGQGPEFLTYFQNEAQLEKSRLLSDRFSAERPKGSFSTLEIQRTEQGDSAMYLCASSSGTGNTGELFFGEGSRLTVL.

This clone was counted once. The chain carries TRBV15 and TRBJ1-1, with 8 bases that match TRBD1. The CDR3 length is 13 residues. The V gene's germline CDR1 is LNHNV and CDR2 YYDKDF (reference sequence). The V and J ends lost 8 bases and 1 base, in that order; junction bases with no gene match: 3. CDR3 loop: CATHGQGNTEAFF. For the CDR3, the DNA is TGTGCCACCCACGGACAGGGGAACACTGAAGCTTTCTTT.

The chain combines TRBV2 with TRBJ1-5; tentatively, D is TRBD1 (5 bases). The V end lost 7 bases, the J end lost 0 bases, and 13 bases lay between the germline ends. Germline CDR1 is SNHLY and CDR2 is FYNNEI. The CDR3 has 15 amino acids. As DNA, the CDR3 is TGTGCCAGCAAGGGTGGCGGGGGTAGCAATCAGCCCCAGCATTTT. Its protein is CASKGGGGSNQPQHF. The whole variable domain, filled in from reference TRBV2 and TRBJ1-5, reads EPEVTQTPSHQVTQMGQEVILRCVPISNHLYFYWYRQILGQKVEFLVSFYNNEISEKSEIFDDQFSVERPDGSNFTLKIRSTKLEDSAMYFCASKGGGGSNQPQHFGDGTRLSIL.

This clone was counted a single time. This rearrangement joins TRBV7-6 to TRBJ2-7, with a tentative D call TRBD1 (6 bases). Germline loops: CDR1 SGHVS, CDR2 FNYEAQ. The CDR3 has 14 amino acids. V was shortened by 5 bases and J by 2 bases, with 13 bases between the two germline ends. The CDR3 nucleotides read TGTGCCAGCAGCCCCCGAGGACAGACCTACGAGCAGTACTTC. Protein sequence: CASSPRGQTYEQYF.

This clone has a handful of counts. The chain joins TRBV19 to TRBJ2-2, with 12 bases matching TRBD1. V dropped 4 bases and J dropped 8; count of bases not matched to a gene: 8. CDR1 and CDR2 from the germline V gene are LNHDA and SQIVND (reference sequence). This CDR3 has 16 amino acids. The DNA for the CDR3 is TGTGCCAGTAGTACAAGGGGACAGGGGGCCAGGGGGGAGCTGTTTTTT. Amino acids: CASSTRGQGARGELFF.

In its sample, this clone was seen once. In DNA form, the CDR3 reads TGTGCCAGCCTCCGGGGGTCTGGAAACACCATATATTTT. Translated, it gives CASLRGSGNTIYF. This sequence joins TRBV2 and TRBJ1-3; TRBD1 might be the D (5 bases). Germline lookup yields CDR1 SNHLY and CDR2 FYNNEI. This CDR3 is 13 amino acids long. Trimming took off 8 bases at V and 1 base at J, with 9 bases between the two ends. The full variable domain, completed using reference TRBV2 and TRBJ1-3, is EPEVTQTPSHQVTQMGQEVILRCVPISNHLYFYWYRQILGQKVEFLVSFYNNEISEKSEIFDDQFSVERPDGSNFTLKIRSTKLEDSAMYFCASLRGSGNTIYFGEGSWLTVV.